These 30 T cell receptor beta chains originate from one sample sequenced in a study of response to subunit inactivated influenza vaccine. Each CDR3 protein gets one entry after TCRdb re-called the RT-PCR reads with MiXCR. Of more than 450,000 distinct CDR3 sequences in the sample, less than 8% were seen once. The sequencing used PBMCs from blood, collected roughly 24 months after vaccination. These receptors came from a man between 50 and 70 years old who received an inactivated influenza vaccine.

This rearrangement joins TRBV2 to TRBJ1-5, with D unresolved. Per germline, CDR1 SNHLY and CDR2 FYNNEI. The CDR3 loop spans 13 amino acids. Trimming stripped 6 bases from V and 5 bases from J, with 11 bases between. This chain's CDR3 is CASRALDDQPQHF. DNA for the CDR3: TGTGCCAGCAGGGCTTTAGACGATCAGCCCCAGCATTTT. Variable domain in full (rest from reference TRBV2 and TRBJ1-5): EPEVTQTPSHQVTQMGQEVILRCVPISNHLYFYWYRQILGQKVEFLVSFYNNEISEKSEIFDDQFSVERPDGSNFTLKIRSTKLEDSAMYFCASRALDDQPQHFGDGTRLSIL.

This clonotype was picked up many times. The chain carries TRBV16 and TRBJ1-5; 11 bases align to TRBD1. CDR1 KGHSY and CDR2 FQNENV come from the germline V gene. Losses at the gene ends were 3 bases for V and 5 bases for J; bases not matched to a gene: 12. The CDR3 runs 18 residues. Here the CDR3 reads CASSHGTGGGGRYQPQHF. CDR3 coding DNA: TGTGCCAGCAGCCATGGGACAGGGGGAGGCGGCCGATATCAGCCCCAGCATTTT.

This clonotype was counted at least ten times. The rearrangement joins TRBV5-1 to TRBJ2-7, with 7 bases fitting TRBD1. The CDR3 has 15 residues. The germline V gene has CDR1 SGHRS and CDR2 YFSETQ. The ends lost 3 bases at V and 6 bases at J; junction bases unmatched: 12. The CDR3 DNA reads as TGCGCCAGCAGCTCTTACAGGGGCCTCACGAGCGAGCAGTACTTC. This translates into CASSSYRGLTSEQYF. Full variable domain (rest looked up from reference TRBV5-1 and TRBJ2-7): KAGVTQTPRYLIKTRGQQVTLSCSPISGHRSVSWYQQTPGQGLQFLFEYFSETQRNKGNFPGRFSGRQFSNSRSEMNVSTLELGDSALYLCASSSYRGLTSEQYFGPGTRLTVT.

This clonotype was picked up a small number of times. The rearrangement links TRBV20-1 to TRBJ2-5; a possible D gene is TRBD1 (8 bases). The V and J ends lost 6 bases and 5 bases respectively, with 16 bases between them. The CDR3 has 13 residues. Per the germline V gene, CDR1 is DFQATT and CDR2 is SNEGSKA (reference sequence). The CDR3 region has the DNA TGCAGTGCCCCAGGACAGGGAGGGGAGACCCAGTACTTC. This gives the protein CSAPGQGGETQYF.

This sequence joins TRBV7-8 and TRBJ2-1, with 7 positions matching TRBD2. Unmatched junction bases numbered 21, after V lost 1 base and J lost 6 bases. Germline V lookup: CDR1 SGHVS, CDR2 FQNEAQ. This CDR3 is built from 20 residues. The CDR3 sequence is CASSLGLAGLAVPGVNEQFF. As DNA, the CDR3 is TGTGCCAGCAGCTTAGGTTTGGCAGGGCTAGCGGTACCTGGGGTCAATGAGCAGTTCTTC.

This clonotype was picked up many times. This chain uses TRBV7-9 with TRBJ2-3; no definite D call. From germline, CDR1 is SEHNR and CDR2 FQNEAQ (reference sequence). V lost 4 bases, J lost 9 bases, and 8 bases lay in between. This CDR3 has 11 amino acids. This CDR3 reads CASSSRWTQYF. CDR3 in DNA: TGTGCCAGCAGCTCCCGGTGGACGCAGTATTTT.

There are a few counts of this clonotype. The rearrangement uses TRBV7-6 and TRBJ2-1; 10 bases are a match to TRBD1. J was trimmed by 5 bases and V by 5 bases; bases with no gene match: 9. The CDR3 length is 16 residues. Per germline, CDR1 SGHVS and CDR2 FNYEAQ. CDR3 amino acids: CASSRGAGQGHNEQFF. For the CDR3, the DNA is TGTGCCAGCAGCCGGGGGGCGGGACAGGGGCACAATGAGCAGTTCTTC.

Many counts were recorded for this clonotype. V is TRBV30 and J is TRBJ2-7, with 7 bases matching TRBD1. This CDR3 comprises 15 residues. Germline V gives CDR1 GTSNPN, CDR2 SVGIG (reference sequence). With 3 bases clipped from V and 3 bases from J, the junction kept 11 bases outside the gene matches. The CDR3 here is CAWSAGQGVVYEQYF. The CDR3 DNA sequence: TGTGCCTGGAGCGCCGGGCAGGGGGTAGTCTACGAGCAGTACTTC.

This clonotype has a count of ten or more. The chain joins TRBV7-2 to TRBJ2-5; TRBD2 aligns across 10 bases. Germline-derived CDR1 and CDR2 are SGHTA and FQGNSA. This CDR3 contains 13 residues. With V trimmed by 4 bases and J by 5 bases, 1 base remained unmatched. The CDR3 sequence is CASSSGLAETQYF. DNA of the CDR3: TGTGCCAGCAGCTCGGGACTAGCGGAGACCCAGTACTTC.

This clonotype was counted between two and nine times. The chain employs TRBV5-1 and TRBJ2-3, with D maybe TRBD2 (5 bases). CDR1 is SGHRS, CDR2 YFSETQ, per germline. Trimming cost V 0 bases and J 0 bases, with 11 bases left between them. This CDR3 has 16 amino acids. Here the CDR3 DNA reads TGCGCCAGCAGCTTGGGGTCGGGGTATAGCACAGATACGCAGTATTTT. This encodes CASSLGSGYSTDTQYF. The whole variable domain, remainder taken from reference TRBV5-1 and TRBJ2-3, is KAGVTQTPRYLIKTRGQQVTLSCSPISGHRSVSWYQQTPGQGLQFLFEYFSETQRNKGNFPGRFSGRQFSNSRSEMNVSTLELGDSALYLCASSLGSGYSTDTQYFGPGTRLTVL.

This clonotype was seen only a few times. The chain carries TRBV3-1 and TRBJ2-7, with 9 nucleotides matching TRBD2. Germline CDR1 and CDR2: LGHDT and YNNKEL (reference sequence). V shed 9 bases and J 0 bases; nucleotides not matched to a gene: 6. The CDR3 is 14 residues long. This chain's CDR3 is CASSHSGGSYEQYF. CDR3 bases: TGTGCCAGTTCTCATAGCGGGGGCTCCTACGAGCAGTACTTC.

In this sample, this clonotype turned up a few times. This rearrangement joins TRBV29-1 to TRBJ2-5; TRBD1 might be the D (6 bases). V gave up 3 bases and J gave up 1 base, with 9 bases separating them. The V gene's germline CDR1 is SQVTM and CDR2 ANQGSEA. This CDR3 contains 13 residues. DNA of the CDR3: TGCAGCGTTGACGAGACAGGCCAAGAGACCCAGTACTTC. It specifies CSVDETGQETQYF.

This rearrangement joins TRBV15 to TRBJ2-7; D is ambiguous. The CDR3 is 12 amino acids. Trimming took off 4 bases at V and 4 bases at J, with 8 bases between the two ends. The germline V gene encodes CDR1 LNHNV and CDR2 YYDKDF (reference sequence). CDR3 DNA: TGTGCCACCAGCAAGACGGAATACGAGCAGTACTTC. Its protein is CATSKTEYEQYF.

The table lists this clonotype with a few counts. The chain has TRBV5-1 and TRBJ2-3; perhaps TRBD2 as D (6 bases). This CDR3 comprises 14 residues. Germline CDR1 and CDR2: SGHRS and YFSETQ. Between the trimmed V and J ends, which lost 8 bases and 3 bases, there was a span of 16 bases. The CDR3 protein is CASWDGGLTDTQYF. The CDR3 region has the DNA TGCGCCAGTTGGGACGGCGGACTAACAGATACGCAGTATTTT.

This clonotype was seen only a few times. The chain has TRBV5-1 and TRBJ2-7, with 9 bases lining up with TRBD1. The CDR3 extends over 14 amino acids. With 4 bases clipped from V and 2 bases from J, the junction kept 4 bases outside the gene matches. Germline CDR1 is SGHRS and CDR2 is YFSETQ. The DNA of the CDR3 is TGCGCCAGCAGCCCCGGGGACAGGGCCTACGAGCAGTACTTC. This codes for CASSPGDRAYEQYF.

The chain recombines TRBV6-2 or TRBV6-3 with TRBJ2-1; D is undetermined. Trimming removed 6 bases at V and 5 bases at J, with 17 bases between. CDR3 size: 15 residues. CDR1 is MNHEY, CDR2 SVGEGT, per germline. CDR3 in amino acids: CASRAFETANNEQFF. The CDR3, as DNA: TGTGCCAGCAGGGCTTTTGAGACGGCAAACAATGAGCAGTTCTTC.

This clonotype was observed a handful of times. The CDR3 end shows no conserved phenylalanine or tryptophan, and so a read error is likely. The CDR3 sequence is CAWSVGTGDQPQHS. The DNA of the CDR3 is TGTGCCTGGAGTGTTGGGACAGGGGATCAGCCCCAGCATTCT. This sequence joins TRBV30 and TRBJ1-5; 10 bases are shared with TRBD1. This CDR3 has 14 residues. J lost 5 bases, V lost 0 bases, and 1 base had no gene match. Germline assignment: CDR1 GTSNPN and CDR2 SVGIG (reference sequence).

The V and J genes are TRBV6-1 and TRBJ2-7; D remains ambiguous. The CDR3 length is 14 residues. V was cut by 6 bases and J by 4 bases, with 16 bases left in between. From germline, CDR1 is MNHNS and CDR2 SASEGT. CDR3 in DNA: TGTGCCAGCAGACGCGACCCACAGACGTACGAGCAGTACTTC. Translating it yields CASRRDPQTYEQYF.

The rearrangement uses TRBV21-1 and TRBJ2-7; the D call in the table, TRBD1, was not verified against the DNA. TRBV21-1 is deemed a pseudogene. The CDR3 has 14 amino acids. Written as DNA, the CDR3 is TGTGCCAGCAGCTACGGGACAGCCGCTTACGAGCAGTACTTC. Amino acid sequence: CASSYGTAAYEQYF.

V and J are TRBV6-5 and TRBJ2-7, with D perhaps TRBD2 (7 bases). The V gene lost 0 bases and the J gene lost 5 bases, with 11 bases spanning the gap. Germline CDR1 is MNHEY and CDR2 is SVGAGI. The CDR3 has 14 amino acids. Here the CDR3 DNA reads TGTGCCAGCAGTTACTCCGGGGGGCCGGACGAGCAGTACTTC. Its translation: CASSYSGGPDEQYF.

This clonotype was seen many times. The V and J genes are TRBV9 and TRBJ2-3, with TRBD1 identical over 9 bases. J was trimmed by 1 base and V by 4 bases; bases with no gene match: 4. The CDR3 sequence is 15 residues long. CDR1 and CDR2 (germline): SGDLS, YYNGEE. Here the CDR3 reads CASSQWTGGTDTQYF. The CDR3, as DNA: TGTGCCAGCAGCCAGTGGACAGGGGGCACAGATACGCAGTATTTT.

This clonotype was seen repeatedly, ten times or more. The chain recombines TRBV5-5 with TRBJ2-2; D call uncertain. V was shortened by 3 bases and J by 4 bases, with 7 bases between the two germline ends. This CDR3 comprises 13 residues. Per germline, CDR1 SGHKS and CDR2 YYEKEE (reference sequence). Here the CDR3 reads CASSSDTTGELFF. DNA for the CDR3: TGTGCCAGCAGCTCCGACACCACCGGGGAGCTGTTTTTT. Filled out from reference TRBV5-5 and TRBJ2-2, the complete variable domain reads DAGVTQSPTHLIKTRGQQVTLRCSPISGHKSVSWYQQVLGQGPQFIFQYYEKEERGRGNFPDRFSARQFPNYSSELNVNALLLGDSALYLCASSSDTTGELFFGEGSRLTVL.

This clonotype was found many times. CDR3 in amino acids: CASSPWTSRGTDTQYF. In DNA form, the CDR3 reads TGTGCCAGCAGCCCCTGGACTAGCCGCGGCACAGATACGCAGTATTTT. This rearrangement joins TRBV6-5 to TRBJ2-3, with 8 positions matching TRBD2. CDR3 length: 16 residues. The V and J ends lost 6 bases and 1 base, in that order; junction bases with no gene match: 9. Germline V gene lookup returns CDR1 MNHEY and CDR2 SVGAGI.

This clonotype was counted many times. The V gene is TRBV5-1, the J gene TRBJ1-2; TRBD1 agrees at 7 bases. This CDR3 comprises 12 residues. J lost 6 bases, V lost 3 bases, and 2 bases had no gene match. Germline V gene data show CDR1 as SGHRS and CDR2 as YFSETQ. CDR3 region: CASSYTGDGYTF. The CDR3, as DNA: TGCGCCAGCAGCTATACAGGGGATGGCTACACCTTC. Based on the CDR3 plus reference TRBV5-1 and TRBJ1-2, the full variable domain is KAGVTQTPRYLIKTRGQQVTLSCSPISGHRSVSWYQQTPGQGLQFLFEYFSETQRNKGNFPGRFSGRQFSNSRSEMNVSTLELGDSALYLCASSYTGDGYTFGSGTRLTVV.

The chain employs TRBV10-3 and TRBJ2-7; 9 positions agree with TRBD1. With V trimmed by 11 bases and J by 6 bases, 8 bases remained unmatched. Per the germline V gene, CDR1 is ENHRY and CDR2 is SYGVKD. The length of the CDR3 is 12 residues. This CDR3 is CASRDRDGEQYF. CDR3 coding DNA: TGTGCCTCGAGGGACAGGGACGGCGAGCAGTACTTC.

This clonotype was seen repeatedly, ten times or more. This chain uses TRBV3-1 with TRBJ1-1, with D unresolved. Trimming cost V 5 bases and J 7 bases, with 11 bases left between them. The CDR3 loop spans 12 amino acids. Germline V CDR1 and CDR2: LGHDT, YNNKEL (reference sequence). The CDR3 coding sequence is TGTGCCAGCAGCAGGCCGTCCGGTGAAGCTTTCTTT. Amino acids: CASSRPSGEAFF.

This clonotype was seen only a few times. Written as DNA, the CDR3 is TGTGCCAGCAGCCGGAATCAACAGGAATATTATGGCTACACCTTC. Translated: CASSRNQQEYYGYTF. The chain recombines TRBV11-2 with TRBJ1-2, with a weak D call TRBD1 (5 bases). V dropped 5 bases and J dropped 5 bases, with 18 bases sitting between them. CDR1 and CDR2 from the germline V gene are SGHAT and FQNNGV. This CDR3 region has 15 residues.

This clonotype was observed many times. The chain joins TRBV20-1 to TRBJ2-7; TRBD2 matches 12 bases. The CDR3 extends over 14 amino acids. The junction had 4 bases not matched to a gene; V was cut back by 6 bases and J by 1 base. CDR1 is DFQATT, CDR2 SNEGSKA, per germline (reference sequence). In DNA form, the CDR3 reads TGCAGTGCCAAACTAGCGGGGGGATCCTACGAGCAGTACTTC. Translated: CSAKLAGGSYEQYF.

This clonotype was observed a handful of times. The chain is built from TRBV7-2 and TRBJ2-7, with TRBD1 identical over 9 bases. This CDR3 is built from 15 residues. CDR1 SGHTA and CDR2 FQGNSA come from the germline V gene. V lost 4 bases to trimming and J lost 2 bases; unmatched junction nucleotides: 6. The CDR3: CASSSQGASTYEQYF. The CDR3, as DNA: TGTGCCAGCAGCTCACAGGGGGCGAGTACCTACGAGCAGTACTTC.

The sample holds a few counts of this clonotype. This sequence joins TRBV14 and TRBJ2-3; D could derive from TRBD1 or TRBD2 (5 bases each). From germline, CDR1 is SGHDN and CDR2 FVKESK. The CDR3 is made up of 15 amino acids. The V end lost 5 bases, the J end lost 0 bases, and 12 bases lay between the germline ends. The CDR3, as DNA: TGTGCCAGCAGCGACCGGGGACCGAGCACAGATACGCAGTATTTT. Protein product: CASSDRGPSTDTQYF.